Listed here are 7 T cell receptor beta chains from one sample, sequenced in a study of T cell repertoires in cytomegalovirus infection. TCRdb called the reads again in MiXCR, with one record for every CDR3 protein. The repertoire includes hundreds of thousands of distinct CDR3 sequences, roughly 42% of them detected once, and 35% to 50% sits in the top ten. These receptors have no identified antigens. The sequences come from cultured PBMCs, collected from culture after CMV antigen stimulation. The source of these receptors is a human donor in good health (CMV status not recorded). Some clones in this sample may be carry-over from other donors' samples.

The chain is built from TRBV6-1 and TRBJ1-2; D remains unclear. V lost 5 bases, J lost 8 bases, and 18 bases lay in between. The CDR3 is made up of 14 amino acids. Germline V gene data show CDR1 as MNHNS and CDR2 as SASEGT. As DNA, the CDR3 is TGTGCCAGCAGTAAACCGCCCCAAGAAGAAGGCTACACCTTC. Translation gives CASSKPPQEEGYTF.

The rearrangement uses TRBV4-3 and TRBJ2-7; D gene uncertain. V was trimmed by 0 bases and J by 1 base, leaving 22 bases between them. Germline V lookup: CDR1 LGHNA, CDR2 YSLEER. This CDR3 has 19 residues. CDR3 protein: CASSQDWGTETYSSYEQYF. In nucleotides, the CDR3 is TGCGCCAGCAGCCAAGATTGGGGTACCGAAACCTATTCTTCCTACGAGCAGTACTTC.

This clonotype was recorded once. The V and J genes are TRBV11-2 and TRBJ2-2; the match to TRBD1 covers 7 bases. V lost 3 bases, J lost 1 base, and 11 bases stayed unmatched. Germline-derived CDR1 and CDR2 are SGHAT and FQNNGV. The CDR3 covers 18 residues. This CDR3 reads CASSLKRGGLKNTGELFF. DNA of the CDR3: TGTGCCAGCAGCTTGAAAAGAGGGGGCTTGAAGAACACCGGGGAGCTGTTTTTT. The variable domain in full, with the rest retrieved from reference TRBV11-2 and TRBJ2-2, is EAGVAQSPRYKIIEKRQSVAFWCNPISGHATLYWYQQILGQGPKLLIQFQNNGVVDDSQLPKDRFSAERLKGVDSTLKIQPAKLEDSAVYLCASSLKRGGLKNTGELFFGEGSRLTVL.

The V gene is TRBV5-1, the J gene TRBJ2-7, with a possible D match to TRBD1 (6 bases). There are 14 residues in the CDR3. Trimming took off 4 bases at V and 3 bases at J, with 14 bases between the two ends. The germline V gene encodes CDR1 SGHRS and CDR2 YFSETQ. CDR3 in amino acids: CASSIRSGDYEQYF. The CDR3 coding sequence is TGCGCCAGCAGCATTCGGTCAGGGGACTACGAGCAGTACTTC.

V is TRBV7-2 and J is TRBJ1-5; 9 nucleotides line up with TRBD1. The CDR3 consists of 16 residues. Germline V lookup: CDR1 SGHTA, CDR2 FQGNSA. Germline trimming cut 5 bases from V and 7 bases from J; bases unmatched to any gene: 12. The CDR3 sequence: CASSTTGTGRYQPQHF. Written as DNA, the CDR3 is TGTGCCAGCAGCACAACCGGGACAGGGAGGTACCAGCCCCAGCATTTT.

The rearrangement uses TRBV12-3 or TRBV12-4 and TRBJ1-5; TRBD1 agrees at 10 bases. The J segment lost 6 bases and the V segment lost 4 bases, leaving 3 bases of the junction unmatched. The CDR3 runs to 14 residues. The CDR3 nucleotides read TGTGCCAGCAGTTGGACAGGGGGAGGTCAGCCCCAGCATTTT. This gives the protein CASSWTGGGQPQHF.

This clonotype occurred a few times. This sequence joins TRBV12-3 or TRBV12-4 and TRBJ1-4; D remains unclear. This CDR3 is 15 amino acids long. Between the trimmed V and J ends, which lost 2 bases and 5 bases, there was a span of 12 bases. The CDR3 reads CASSLSLAANEKLFF. As DNA, the CDR3 is TGTGCCAGCAGTTTAAGCTTGGCAGCAAATGAAAAACTGTTTTTT.